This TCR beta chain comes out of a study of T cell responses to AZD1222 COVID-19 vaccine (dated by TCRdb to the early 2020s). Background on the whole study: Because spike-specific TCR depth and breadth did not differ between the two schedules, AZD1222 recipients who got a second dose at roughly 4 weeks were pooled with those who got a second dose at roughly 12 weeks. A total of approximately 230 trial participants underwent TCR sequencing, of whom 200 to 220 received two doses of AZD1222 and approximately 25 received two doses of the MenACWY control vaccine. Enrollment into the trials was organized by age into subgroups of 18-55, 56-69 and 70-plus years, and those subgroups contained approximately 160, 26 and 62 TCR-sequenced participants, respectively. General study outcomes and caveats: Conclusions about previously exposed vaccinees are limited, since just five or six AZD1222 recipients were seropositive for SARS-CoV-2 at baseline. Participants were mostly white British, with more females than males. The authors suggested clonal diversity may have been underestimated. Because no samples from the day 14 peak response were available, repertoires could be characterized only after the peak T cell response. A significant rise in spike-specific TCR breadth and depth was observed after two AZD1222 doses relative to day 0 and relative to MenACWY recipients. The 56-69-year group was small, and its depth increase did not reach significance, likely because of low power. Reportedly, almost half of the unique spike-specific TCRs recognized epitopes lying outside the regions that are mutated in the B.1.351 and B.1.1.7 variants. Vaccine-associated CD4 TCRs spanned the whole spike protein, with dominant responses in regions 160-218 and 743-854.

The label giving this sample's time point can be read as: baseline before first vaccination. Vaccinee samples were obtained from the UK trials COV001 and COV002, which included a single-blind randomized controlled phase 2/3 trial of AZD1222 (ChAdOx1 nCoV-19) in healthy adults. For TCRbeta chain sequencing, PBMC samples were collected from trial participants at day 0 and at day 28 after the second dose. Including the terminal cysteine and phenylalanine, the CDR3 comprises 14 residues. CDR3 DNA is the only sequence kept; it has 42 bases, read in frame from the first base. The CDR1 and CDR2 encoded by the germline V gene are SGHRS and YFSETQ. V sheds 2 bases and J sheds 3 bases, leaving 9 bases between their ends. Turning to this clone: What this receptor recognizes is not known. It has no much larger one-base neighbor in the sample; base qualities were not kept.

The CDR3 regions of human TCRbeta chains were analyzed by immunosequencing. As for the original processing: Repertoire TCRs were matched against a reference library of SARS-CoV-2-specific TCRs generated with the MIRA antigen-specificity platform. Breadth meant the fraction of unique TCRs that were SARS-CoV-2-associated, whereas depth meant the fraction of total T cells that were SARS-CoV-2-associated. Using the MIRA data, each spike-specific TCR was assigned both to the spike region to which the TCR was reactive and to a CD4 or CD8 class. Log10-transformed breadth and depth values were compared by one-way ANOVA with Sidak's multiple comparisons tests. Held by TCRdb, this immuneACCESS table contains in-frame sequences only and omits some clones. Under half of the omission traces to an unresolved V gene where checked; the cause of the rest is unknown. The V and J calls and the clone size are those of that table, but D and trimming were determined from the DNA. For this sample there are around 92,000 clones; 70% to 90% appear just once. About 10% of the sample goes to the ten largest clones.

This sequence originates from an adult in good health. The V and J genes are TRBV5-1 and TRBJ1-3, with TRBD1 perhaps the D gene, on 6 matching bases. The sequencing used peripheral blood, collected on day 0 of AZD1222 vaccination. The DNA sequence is TGCGCCAGCAGCTTACAGGGCGATGGAAACACCATATATTTT. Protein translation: CASSLQGDGNTIYF.